These 26 T cell receptor beta chains share one sample of origin, sequenced in a study of blood T cell repertoires in COVID-19. TCRdb keeps only in-frame clones here, not all; method: immunoSEQ multiplex PCR. The repertoire consists of 210,000 or so clones, with around 89% occurring once and the leading ten covering about 5%. Input material: peripheral blood. The receptors here all came from a woman in her 40s with acute or convalescent COVID-19.

This chain links TRBV6-1 with TRBJ1-2; 8 bases are shared with TRBD1. Germline trimming cut 1 base from V and 4 bases from J; bases unmatched to any gene: 8. This CDR3 has 16 amino acids. Germline V gene data show CDR1 as MNHNS and CDR2 as SASEGT. CDR3 in amino acids: CASSEGTRTGRYGYTF. Written as DNA, the CDR3 is TGTGCCAGCAGTGAAGGGACTCGGACAGGGCGCTATGGCTACACCTTC.

The chain is built from TRBV11-2 and TRBJ1-2; perhaps TRBD1 as D (5 bases). CDR1 is SGHAT, CDR2 FQNNGV, per germline. Trimming removed 5 bases from V and 1 base from J, with 8 bases in between. CDR3 length equals 13 residues. CDR3 residues: CASSRDSNYGYTF. Here the CDR3 DNA reads TGTGCCAGCAGCCGAGACAGTAACTATGGCTACACCTTC.

The rearrangement links TRBV7-8 to TRBJ2-2; 16 positions match TRBD2. V lost 5 bases and J lost 1; bases outside the gene matches: 13. CDR1 is SGHVS, CDR2 FQNEAQ, per germline. There are 21 residues in the CDR3. CDR3 protein: CASSTTPPGLAGGLNTGELFF. The CDR3 coding sequence is TGTGCCAGCAGCACAACCCCCCCGGGACTAGCGGGGGGGTTGAACACCGGGGAGCTGTTTTTT.

In its sample, this clone was seen a few times. The chain has TRBV18 and TRBJ1-1, with 8 bases aligning to TRBD1. The germline CDR1 and CDR2 sequences are KGHSH and LQKENI. The CDR3 has 16 amino acids. The V gene end was trimmed by 4 bases and the J gene end by 1 base; junction bases not matched to a gene: 8. DNA for the CDR3: TGTGCCAGCTCACTTTCAACCGGGACAGGGAACACTGAAGCTTTCTTT. Amino acid sequence: CASSLSTGTGNTEAFF.

This clone was observed a few times. J is TRBJ1-2 and V is TRBV5-4; TRBD1 matches at 7 bases. V trimming: 5 bases; J trimming: 6 bases; junction bases outside the gene matches: 7. In germline, CDR1 is SGHNT, CDR2 YYREEE (reference sequence). The CDR3 runs to 13 residues. As DNA, the CDR3 is TGTGCCAGCAGAACCGACAGGGCCAATGGCTACACCTTC. Encoded protein: CASRTDRANGYTF.

This chain links TRBV3-1 (or the pseudogene TRBV3-2) with TRBJ2-5; the match to TRBD2 covers 11 bases. Germline V lookup: CDR1 LGHDT, CDR2 YNNKEL (reference sequence). The trim removed 1 base at V and 4 bases at J, leaving 5 bases unmatched. The CDR3 totals 16 residues. CDR3 nucleotide sequence: TGTGCCAGCAGCCAAGGGGTAGCGGGGGGGCTAGAGACCCAGTACTTC. It is translated as CASSQGVAGGLETQYF.

The gene calls are TRBV19 and TRBJ1-2, with 7 nucleotides matching TRBD1. Germline CDR1 and CDR2: LNHDA and SQIVND (reference sequence). The CDR3 is made up of 17 amino acids. The V segment lost 1 base and the J segment 3 bases; nucleotides outside the gene matches: 11. The CDR3 bases are TGTGCCAGTAGTATAGGTGGAGGGGGCAGTTGGCACTATGGCTACACCTTC. Translating it yields CASSIGGGGSWHYGYTF.

The table lists this clone with a count of one. The chain has TRBV6-5 and TRBJ1-5; 7 bases fit TRBD1. The length of the CDR3 is 14 residues. J lost 3 bases, V lost 6 bases, and 5 bases had no gene match. Germline CDR1 is MNHEY and CDR2 is SVGAGI. The CDR3 nucleotides read TGTGCCAGCAGCCGGGGGACAGTCAATCAGCCCCAGCATTTT. Translating it yields CASSRGTVNQPQHF.

V usage is TRBV4-1 and J usage is TRBJ1-6, with a tentative D call TRBD1 (5 bases). Deletions cut 0 bases from V and 7 bases from J, with 7 bases between. Germline V gene lookup returns CDR1 MGHRA and CDR2 YSYEKL. The CDR3 is 14 amino acids. CDR3 DNA: TGCGCCAGCAGCCAAGAGACAGCCAATTCACCCCTCCACTTT. It encodes CASSQETANSPLHF.

V gene TRBV6-6 combines with J gene TRBJ1-6; D call uncertain. CDR1 and CDR2 (germline): MNHNY, SVGAGI (reference sequence). The CDR3 is 11 amino acids. V was shortened by 7 bases and J by 9 bases, with 7 bases between the two germline ends. Here the CDR3 DNA reads TGTGCCAGCATTACAACTTCACCCCTCCACTTT. Translation gives CASITTSPLHF.

The rearrangement uses TRBV6-4 and TRBJ1-2; the D is unclear. V was pared by 0 bases and J by 2 bases, with 7 bases between. The CDR3 extends over 14 amino acids. From germline, CDR1 is MRHNA and CDR2 SNTAGT. The CDR3 is CASSDSKENYGYTF. CDR3 coding DNA: TGTGCCAGCAGTGACTCGAAGGAGAACTATGGCTACACCTTC.

DNA of the CDR3: TGTGCCAGCAGCTTATGGACAGGGGATACGGCTCCCCGATCGGGCTACACCTTC. Its translation: CASSLWTGDTAPRSGYTF. The J gene is TRBJ1-2, the V gene TRBV13, with 9 bases aligning to TRBD1. V lost 2 bases and J lost 8; bases outside the gene matches: 18. Per germline, CDR1 PRHDT and CDR2 FYEKMQ (reference sequence). This CDR3 is 18 amino acids long.

The chain links TRBV12-3 or TRBV12-4 to TRBJ2-3; D ambiguous. The CDR3 spans 13 residues. With 0 bases removed from V and 9 bases from J, the gap between germline ends came to 10 bases. CDR3 protein: CASSLALVETQYF. CDR3 nucleotides: TGTGCCAGCAGTTTAGCGCTGGTCGAGACGCAGTATTTT.

V usage is TRBV5-1 and J usage is TRBJ2-1, with D possibly being TRBD2 (7 bases). Germline V lookup: CDR1 SGHRS, CDR2 YFSETQ. The CDR3 runs 13 residues. V gave up 0 bases and J gave up 8 bases, with 9 bases separating them. CDR3 nucleotide sequence: TGCGCCAGCAGCTTGGGGGGGGGCGATGAGCAGTTCTTC. Residues: CASSLGGGDEQFF.

This rearrangement joins TRBV2 to TRBJ1-2; D ambiguous. Germline assignment: CDR1 SNHLY and CDR2 FYNNEI. This CDR3 is built from 12 residues. V lost 3 bases, J lost 8 bases, and 10 bases lay in between. DNA of the CDR3: TGTGCCAGCAGTGACGGGATATGGGGCTACACCTTC. Translation gives CASSDGIWGYTF.

With regard to this clone: The identical CDR3 is also encoded by other nucleotide sequences in the sample. V gene TRBV10-2 combines with J gene TRBJ1-1; D remains unclear. Trimming shortened V by 2 bases and J by 2 bases, and 6 bases separated the two germline ends. This CDR3 region has 13 residues. The germline V gene has CDR1 WSHSY and CDR2 SAAADI. This CDR3 is CASSEQANTEAFF. The CDR3 coding sequence is TGCGCCAGCAGTGAGCAGGCTAACACTGAAGCTTTCTTT.

The chain combines TRBV19 with TRBJ1-6; 11 positions match TRBD1. Germline V gives CDR1 LNHDA, CDR2 SQIVND (reference sequence). This CDR3 comprises 14 residues. V lost 11 bases to trimming and J lost 6 bases; unmatched junction nucleotides: 6. The CDR3, as DNA: TGTGCCTCCCAGGGGACAGGGGGTAATTCACCCCTCCACTTT. Translation gives CASQGTGGNSPLHF.

The chain carries TRBV5-4 and TRBJ1-3; 8 bases align to TRBD1. Germline V gene sequence: CDR1 SGHNT, CDR2 YYREEE (reference sequence). V lost 0 bases to trimming and J lost 2 bases; unmatched junction nucleotides: 1. CDR3 length: 15 amino acids. The CDR3 here is CASSLDRGTGNTIYF. The CDR3 DNA follows: TGTGCCAGCAGCTTGGACAGGGGGACTGGAAACACCATATATTTT.

The chain carries TRBV3-1 (or the pseudogene TRBV3-2) and TRBJ1-4; no definite D call. V was pared by 0 bases and J by 10 bases, with 12 bases between. Germline V gene lookup returns CDR1 LGHDT and CDR2 YNNKEL (reference sequence). The CDR3 loop spans 14 amino acids. CDR3 loop: CASSQDLITGKLFF. CDR3 nucleotides: TGTGCCAGCAGCCAAGATCTCATCACGGGAAAACTGTTTTTT.

In its sample, this clone was seen a few times. The gene calls are TRBV30 and TRBJ2-3, with D possibly TRBD2 on 6 matching bases. With 3 bases removed from V and 8 bases from J, the gap between germline ends came to 15 bases. Germline CDR1 is GTSNPN and CDR2 is SVGIG (reference sequence). The CDR3 has 13 residues. CDR3 sequence: CAWRPGRPGTQYF. DNA for the CDR3: TGTGCCTGGAGACCGGGGAGGCCGGGTACGCAGTATTTT.

V usage is TRBV5-5 and J usage is TRBJ1-5; D ambiguous. CDR3 size: 15 residues. Trimming removed 3 bases from V and 0 bases from J, with 10 bases in between. Germline V lookup: CDR1 SGHKS, CDR2 YYEKEE (reference sequence). CDR3 residues: CASSSTDNSNQPQHF. The CDR3 DNA sequence: TGTGCCAGCAGCTCCACAGATAATAGCAATCAGCCCCAGCATTTT.

The chain carries TRBV12-3 or TRBV12-4 and TRBJ1-5; D remains unclear. The V end was cut by 2 bases, the J end by 6 bases, with 8 bases between. CDR3 size: 13 residues. The CDR3 DNA is TGTGCCAGCAGTTTACTAGCAGGTCAGCCCCAGCATTTT. Amino acid sequence: CASSLLAGQPQHF.

V is TRBV9 and J is TRBJ1-3, with 10 bases that match TRBD1. Germline trimming cut 5 bases from V and 10 bases from J; bases unmatched to any gene: 6. The CDR3 runs to 13 residues. Germline V gene data show CDR1 as SGDLS and CDR2 as YYNGEE. CDR3 protein: CASRIGDRGTIYF. CDR3 bases: TGTGCCAGCAGGATTGGGGACAGGGGAACCATATATTTT.

The gene calls are TRBV12-3 or TRBV12-4 and TRBJ2-7, with a tentative D call TRBD1 (5 bases). The ends were cut back, 0 bases at V and 4 bases at J, with 7 bases in the middle. The CDR3 totals 13 residues. The CDR3, as DNA: TGTGCCAGCAGTTTAGCAGGGGATTACGAGCAGTACGTC. Translation gives CASSLAGDYEQYV.

The chain carries TRBV18 and TRBJ2-3; 15 positions agree with TRBD2. V was clipped by 1 base and J by 4 bases; unmatched bases: 0. Germline loops: CDR1 KGHSH, CDR2 LQKENI. This CDR3 region has 16 residues. Written as DNA, the CDR3 is TGTGCCAGCTCACCACGGACTAGCGGGGGGGCAGATACGCAGTATTTT. Its translation: CASSPRTSGGADTQYF.

CDR3 sequence: CASSPGGQGLNQPQHF. CDR3 coding DNA: TGCGCCAGCAGCCCCGGAGGACAGGGGCTAAATCAGCCCCAGCATTTT. This chain connects TRBV4-1 to TRBJ1-5; 9 nucleotides line up with TRBD1. The V segment lost 4 bases and the J segment 4 bases; nucleotides outside the gene matches: 8. Per the germline V gene, CDR1 is MGHRA and CDR2 is YSYEKL. The CDR3 runs 16 residues.